This T cell receptor (beta chain) was recovered during a study of tumor-infiltrating lymphocytes in localized non-small cell lung cancer. Turning to the study itself: Resected tumor was paired with non-adjacent uninvolved lung from the same patient. Study conclusions and caveats: Different pieces of the same tissue went to different assays, confounding technical variation with intratumor heterogeneity.

Remarks on this clone: Its antigen is as yet unknown.

Generated by immunoSEQ multiplex PCR, the TCRdb table keeps only in-frame clones and is missing some. The table lists 9,500 or so clones, about three quarters of them singletons. Germline V CDR1 and CDR2: DFQATT, SNEGSKA (reference sequence). CDR3 length: 9 amino acids. The J gene is TRBJ2-7, the V gene TRBV20-1; the match to TRBD2 covers 9 bases. The sequence was collected from a human donor with non-small cell lung cancer. The sample was uninvolved lung tissue not adjacent to the tumor. The CDR3 loop is CRSSGSGYF. The DNA of the CDR3 is TGCAGGAGTAGCGGGAGTGGGTACTTC.